The 18 T cell receptor beta chains presented below share a single source sample, sequenced in a study of post-analysis software for immune sequencing data. Broader study findings: About five TRBV segments, including TRBV5-6, TRBV5-1 and TRBV20-1, were more frequent in patients than controls.

These receptors have no identified antigens. Sequencing libraries made from TCR beta cDNA carried unique molecular identifiers. TCRdb recomputed calls from the PCR reads with MiXCR, one row per CDR3 protein. The repertoire has a few hundred thousand distinct CDR3 sequences, around a third of them found once; the top ten carry approximately 6%. The sample was blood. These receptors were taken from a girl aged 2 to 17 with multiple sclerosis.

The sample holds a few counts of this clonotype. V and J are TRBV4-1 and TRBJ2-7; 8 bases are shared with TRBD1. V was clipped by 3 bases and J by 4 bases; unmatched bases: 5. Germline-derived CDR1 and CDR2 are MGHRA and YSYEKL. CDR3 length: 14 amino acids. DNA of the CDR3: TGCGCCAGCAGCCAGTGGACAGGGCGGTACGAGCAGTACTTC. It is translated as CASSQWTGRYEQYF.

This clonotype was seen a handful of times. The chain is built from TRBV10-3 and TRBJ2-1; 8 positions match TRBD1. Germline V lookup: CDR1 ENHRY, CDR2 SYGVKD. The CDR3 length is 15 residues. The V segment lost 2 bases and the J segment 2 bases; nucleotides outside the gene matches: 2. The CDR3 region has the DNA TGTGCCATCAGTGAGGGACAGGGTACCTACAATGAGCAGTTCTTC. It is translated as CAISEGQGTYNEQFF.

J is TRBJ2-2 and V is TRBV10-3, with a possible D match to TRBD1 (7 bases). V lost 3 bases and J lost 0, with 14 bases in between. This CDR3 contains 17 residues. The germline V gene has CDR1 ENHRY and CDR2 SYGVKD. The DNA of the CDR3 is TGTGCCATCAGTGATCTTACAGGGGAGGCGAACACCGGGGAGCTGTTTTTT. Its protein product is CAISDLTGEANTGELFF.

This clonotype has only a few counts. V is TRBV6-5 and J is TRBJ2-2, with a tentative D call TRBD2 (6 bases). The CDR3 runs 14 residues. The V end was cut by 5 bases, the J end by 1 base, with 8 bases between. Germline CDR1 is MNHEY and CDR2 is SVGAGI. Here the CDR3 reads CASSISGNTGELFF. In DNA form, the CDR3 reads TGTGCCAGCAGTATTAGCGGGAACACCGGGGAGCTGTTTTTT.

The rearrangement joins TRBV12-3 or TRBV12-4 to TRBJ1-1; D perhaps matches TRBD1 (5 bases). The CDR3 spans 15 residues. The V end was cut by 7 bases, the J end by 10 bases, with 25 bases between. CDR3 residues: CASIRGWDRRTRAFF. Written as DNA, the CDR3 is TGTGCCAGCATTAGGGGTTGGGACCGACGAACTAGAGCTTTCTTT.

This clonotype was seen a single time. The chain joins TRBV5-1 to TRBJ2-3, with no clear D. Per germline, CDR1 SGHRS and CDR2 YFSETQ. V dropped 0 bases and J dropped 3 bases, with 8 bases sitting between them. The CDR3 runs 14 residues. This CDR3 is CASSLDGPTDTQYF. CDR3 coding DNA: TGCGCCAGCAGCTTGGACGGGCCTACAGATACGCAGTATTTT.

The CDR3 nucleotides read TGTGCCACCAGCACAGGACAGAGGGCTGGCTACACCTTC. Encoded protein: CATSTGQRAGYTF. This sequence joins TRBV15 and TRBJ1-2, with D perhaps TRBD1 (6 bases). The germline V gene encodes CDR1 LNHNV and CDR2 YYDKDF (reference sequence). V lost 4 bases, J lost 7 bases, and 13 bases lay in between. The CDR3 contains 13 residues.

Only a few counts were recorded for this clonotype. The chain couples TRBV12-3 or TRBV12-4 to TRBJ2-7; tentatively, D is TRBD1 or TRBD2 (5 bases each). The CDR3 spans 15 residues. V was trimmed by 6 bases and J by 3 bases, leaving 18 bases between them. The DNA of the CDR3 is TGTGCCAGCAGCTCTAGGCCCTTTGGGGGCTACGAGCAGTACTTC. Translation gives CASSSRPFGGYEQYF.

Comment on this clonotype: In this CDR3 the conserved last residue, phenylalanine or tryptophan, is missing, so a read error is likely. This chain links TRBV12-3 or TRBV12-4 with TRBJ2-5; possibly TRBD2 for D (5 bases). The CDR3 is 15 residues long. The V gene lost 4 bases and the J gene lost 1 base, with 13 bases spanning the gap. Written as DNA, the CDR3 is TGTGCCAGCAGTTGGGTGGGAGTTCCCCAAGAGACCCAGTACTCC. Encoded protein: CASSWVGVPQETQYS.

V is TRBV21-1 and J is TRBJ1-1. TRBV21-1 has pseudogene status. The CDR3 is 13 residues long. CDR3 sequence: CASSKVGNTEAFF. CDR3 bases: TGTGCCAGCAGCAAGGTAGGGAACACTGAAGCTTTCTTT.

The J gene is TRBJ1-2, the V gene TRBV2; D is possibly TRBD1 (5 bases). CDR1 is SNHLY, CDR2 FYNNEI, per germline. V was trimmed by 2 bases and J by 3 bases, leaving 19 bases between them. The CDR3 contains 17 residues. The CDR3: CASSETFAAPRDYGYTF. In nucleotides, the CDR3 is TGTGCCAGCAGTGAAACTTTCGCAGCACCCAGGGACTATGGCTACACCTTC.

About this clonotype itself: The junction and the germline gene differ at one end; a read error may be behind it. This sequence joins TRBV4-2 and TRBJ1-6; D call uncertain. The CDR3 covers 13 residues. Germline V gene data show CDR1 as LGHNA and CDR2 as YNFKEQ. The CDR3 is CASSQEFNSPPHF. The CDR3, as DNA: TGTGCCAGCAGCCAAGAATTTAATTCACCCCCCCACTTT.

This clonotype was picked up a small number of times. The gene calls are TRBV20-1 and TRBJ2-7, with TRBD1 matching over 10 bases. The CDR3 is 13 residues long. CDR1 and CDR2 (germline): DFQATT, SNEGSKA (reference sequence). After removal of 5 bases from V and 2 bases from J, the junction contained 3 bases not matched to a gene. CDR3 loop: CSAFGTGAYEQYF. The CDR3 DNA reads as TGCAGTGCTTTCGGGACAGGGGCCTACGAGCAGTACTTC.

The chain couples TRBV5-1 to TRBJ2-7; no reliable D call. CDR1 and CDR2 (germline): SGHRS, YFSETQ. V lost 4 bases to trimming and J lost 2 bases, with 13 bases between them. The CDR3 extends over 14 amino acids. Written as DNA, the CDR3 is TGCGCCAGCAGCCCTGGCCCCCAGACCTACGAGCAGTACTTC. It specifies CASSPGPQTYEQYF.

The chain combines TRBV13 with TRBJ2-3, with D possibly being TRBD1 (5 bases). This CDR3 has 19 residues. The germline V gene has CDR1 PRHDT and CDR2 FYEKMQ (reference sequence). V lost 4 bases and J 1 base, leaving 24 bases between the germline ends. CDR3 DNA sequence: TGTGCCAGCAGCTACCCCAGCGATCCGAAAGGGGATGGCACAGATACGCAGTATTTT. Encoded protein: CASSYPSDPKGDGTDTQYF.

Concerning this clonotype itself: This clone may be a read error of a much larger clone one base away. The chain employs TRBV7-3 and TRBJ2-3; 8 bases are a match to TRBD2. CDR1 is SGHTA, CDR2 FQGTGA, per germline. This CDR3 has 17 residues. DNA of the CDR3: TGTGCCAACAGCTCCCTTCCGGAGCGGGGGAGCACAGATACGCAGTATTTT. Protein sequence: CANSSLPERGSTDTQYF.

The CDR3 sequence: CASTDQPRGTAASNQPQHF. The CDR3 DNA follows: TGTGCCAGCACCGACCAACCAAGGGGGACAGCTGCTAGCAATCAGCCCCAGCATTTT. The chain links TRBV6-1 to TRBJ1-5, with TRBD1 matching 7 bases. This CDR3 contains 19 residues. Germline V lookup: CDR1 MNHNS, CDR2 SASEGT. V lost 7 bases and J lost 0; bases outside the gene matches: 18.

The rearrangement joins TRBV7-9 to TRBJ2-3; weak D call: TRBD1 (6 bases). The CDR3 has 13 amino acids. V lost 5 bases and J lost 9, with 15 bases in between. Germline CDR1 is SEHNR and CDR2 is FQNEAQ (reference sequence). As DNA, the CDR3 is TGTGCCAGCAGCCCCCGACAGGAGCGGACGCAGTATTTT. As protein: CASSPRQERTQYF.